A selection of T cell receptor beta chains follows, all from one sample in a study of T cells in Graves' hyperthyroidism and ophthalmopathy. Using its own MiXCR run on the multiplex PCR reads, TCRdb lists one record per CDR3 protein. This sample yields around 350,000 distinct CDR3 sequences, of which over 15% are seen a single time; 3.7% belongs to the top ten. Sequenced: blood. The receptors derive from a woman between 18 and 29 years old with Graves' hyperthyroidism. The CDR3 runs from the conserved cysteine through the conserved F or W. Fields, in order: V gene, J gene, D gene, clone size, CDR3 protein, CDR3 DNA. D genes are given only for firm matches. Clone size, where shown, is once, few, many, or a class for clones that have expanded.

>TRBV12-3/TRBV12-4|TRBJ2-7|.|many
CASSFVVQGRHEQYF
TGTGCCAGCAGTTTCGTTGTGCAGGGGCGGCACGAGCAGTACTTC
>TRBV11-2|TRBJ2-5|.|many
CASSRLQGETQYF
TGTGCCAGCAGCCGATTACAGGGAGAGACCCAGTACTTC
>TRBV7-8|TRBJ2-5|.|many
CASSLVMVIAETQYF
TGTGCCAGCAGCTTAGTGATGGTAATAGCAGAGACCCAGTACTTC
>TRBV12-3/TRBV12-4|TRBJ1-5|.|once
CASSSTAGLQPQHF
TGTGCCAGCAGTTCGACAGCTGGTCTTCAGCCCCAGCATTTT
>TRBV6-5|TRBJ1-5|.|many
CASSYLAAGGNQPQHF
TGTGCCAGCAGTTACCTCGCGGCAGGGGGCAATCAGCCCCAGCATTTT
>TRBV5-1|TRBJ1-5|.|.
CASSFRGGPQHF
TGCGCCAGCAGCTTCCGGGGGGGGCCCCAGCATTTT
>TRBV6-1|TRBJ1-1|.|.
CASSESREAFF
TGTGCCAGCAGTGAAAGTCGAGAAGCTTTCTTT
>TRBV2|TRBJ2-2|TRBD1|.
CASSPGTGGAPGELFF
TGTGCCAGCAGTCCCGGGACAGGGGGCGCTCCCGGGGAGCTGTTTTTT
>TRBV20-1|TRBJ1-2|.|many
CSASDIGYTF
TGCAGTGCTAGTGATATTGGCTACACCTTC
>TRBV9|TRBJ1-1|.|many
CASSSGGRGNTEAFF
TGTGCCAGCAGCTCGGGGGGGAGAGGGAACACTGAAGCTTTCTTT
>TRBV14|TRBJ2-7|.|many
CASSQLPGPTYEQYF
TGTGCCAGCAGCCAACTTCCAGGGCCAACCTACGAGCAGTACTTC
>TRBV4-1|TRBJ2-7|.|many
CASSQPETYEQYF
TGCGCCAGCAGCCAGCCCGAAACCTACGAGCAGTACTTC
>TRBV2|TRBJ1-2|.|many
CASSGWGGGYTF
TGTGCCAGCAGTGGTTGGGGGGGCGGCTACACCTTC
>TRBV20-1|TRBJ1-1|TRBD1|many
CSAPDRDSNTEAFF
TGCAGTGCGCCAGACAGGGATTCGAACACTGAAGCTTTCTTT
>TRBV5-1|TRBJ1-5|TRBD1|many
CASSLGTANQPQHF
TGCGCCAGCAGCTTAGGGACAGCGAATCAGCCCCAGCATTTT
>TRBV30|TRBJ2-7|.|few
CAWRKGGEQYF
TGTGCCTGGAGAAAAGGGGGGGAGCAGTACTTC
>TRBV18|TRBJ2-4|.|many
CASSSTENIQYF
TGTGCCAGCTCATCGACAGAAAACATTCAGTACTTC
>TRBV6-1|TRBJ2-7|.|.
CASRQRSSELYEQYF
TGTGCCAGCAGACAACGCTCCTCAGAGCTCTACGAGCAGTACTTC
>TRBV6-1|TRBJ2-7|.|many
CASSGLDGGIYEQYF
TGTGCCAGCAGTGGCCTGGACGGCGGTATTTACGAGCAGTACTTC
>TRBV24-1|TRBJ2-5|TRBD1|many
CATSDSSGQGRETQYF
TGTGCCACCAGTGATTCCTCAGGACAGGGTCGGGAGACCCAGTACTTC
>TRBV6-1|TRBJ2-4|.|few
CASSEAQSAKNIQYF
TGTGCCAGCAGTGAGGCACAATCCGCCAAAAACATTCAGTACTTC
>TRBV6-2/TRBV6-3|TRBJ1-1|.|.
CASRDQGLMNTEAFF
TGTGCCAGCAGGGACCAAGGCCTCATGAACACTGAAGCTTTCTTT
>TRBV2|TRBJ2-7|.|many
CASSEKVFSFGARGQYF
TGTGCCAGCAGTGAAAAGGTTTTCAGCTTCGGGGCCCGAGGGCAGTACTTC
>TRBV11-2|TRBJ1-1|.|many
CASSGMGYTEAFF
TGTGCCAGCAGCGGCATGGGGTACACTGAAGCTTTCTTT
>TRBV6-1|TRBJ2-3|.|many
CASRPLEADTQYF
TGTGCCAGCAGACCCCTTGAGGCAGATACGCAGTATTTT
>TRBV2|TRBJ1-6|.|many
CASSEASPLHF
TGTGCCAGCAGTGAGGCTTCACCCCTCCACTTT
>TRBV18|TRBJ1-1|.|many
CASSPRPDNTEAFF
TGTGCCAGCTCACCCCGGCCAGACAACACTGAAGCTTTCTTT
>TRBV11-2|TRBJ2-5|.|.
CASSLRVSAGAQETQYF
TGTGCCAGCAGCTTACGGGTCTCGGCAGGGGCACAAGAGACCCAGTACTTC
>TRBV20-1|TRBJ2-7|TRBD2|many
CSASVGSGGTWSSYEQYF
TGCAGTGCTAGTGTAGGTAGCGGGGGGACCTGGAGCTCCTACGAGCAGTACTTC
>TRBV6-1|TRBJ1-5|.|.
CASSEGGVSNQPQHF
TGTGCCAGCAGTGAAGGGGGCGTTAGCAATCAGCCCCAGCATTTT
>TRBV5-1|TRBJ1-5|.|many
CASSLDSPNQPQHF
TGCGCCAGCAGCTTGGACAGCCCGAATCAGCCCCAGCATTTT
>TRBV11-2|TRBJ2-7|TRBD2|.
CASSKSSGGPPYEQYF
TGTGCCAGCAGCAAATCTAGCGGGGGGCCTCCGTACGAGCAGTACTTC
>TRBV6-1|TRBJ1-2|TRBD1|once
CASESTGFTYGYTF
TGTGCCAGCGAATCGACAGGGTTCACCTATGGCTACACCTTC
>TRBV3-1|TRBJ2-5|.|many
CASSQPRSLATQYF
TGTGCCAGCAGCCAACCACGTTCCTTGGCGACCCAGTACTTC
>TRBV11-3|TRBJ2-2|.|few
CASSRAAAGELFF
TGTGCCAGCAGCCGTGCAGCGGCCGGGGAGCTGTTTTTT
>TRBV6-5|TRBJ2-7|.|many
CASDNAGYEQYF
TGTGCCAGCGATAACGCAGGGTACGAGCAGTACTTC
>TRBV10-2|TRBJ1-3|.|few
CASSARLNTIYF
TGCGCCAGCAGTGCCCGACTAAACACCATATATTTT
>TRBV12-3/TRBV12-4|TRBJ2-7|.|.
CASSLGSTLSNEQYF
TGTGCCAGCAGTTTGGGCAGCACCCTCTCTAACGAGCAGTACTTC
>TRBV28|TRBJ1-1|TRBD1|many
CATRGTELYTEAFF
TGTGCCACCAGAGGGACAGAATTGTACACTGAAGCTTTCTTT
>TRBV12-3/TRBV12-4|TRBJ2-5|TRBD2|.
CASSLPSSGGSKVLQETQYF
TGTGCCAGCAGTCTGCCGTCGAGCGGGGGCTCGAAGGTCCTCCAAGAGACCCAGTACTTC
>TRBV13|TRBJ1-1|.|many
CASSPWGGKAEAFF
TGTGCCAGCAGCCCCTGGGGGGGGAAGGCTGAAGCTTTCTTT
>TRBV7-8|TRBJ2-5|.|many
CASSPGWKTQYF
TGTGCCAGCAGCCCAGGGTGGAAGACCCAGTACTTC
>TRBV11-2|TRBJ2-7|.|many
CASSLDRASYEQYF
TGTGCCAGCAGCTTAGATCGGGCTAGCTACGAGCAGTACTTC
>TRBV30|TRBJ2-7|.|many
CAWSRGLEQYF
TGTGCCTGGTCCCGGGGTCTCGAGCAGTACTTC
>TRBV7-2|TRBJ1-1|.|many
CASSPGSLSGNTEAFF
TGTGCCAGCAGCCCAGGTTCGTTATCGGGAAACACTGAAGCTTTCTTT
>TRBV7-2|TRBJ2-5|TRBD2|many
CASSLGPAGGSETQYF
TGTGCCAGCAGCTTAGGCCCAGCGGGGGGGTCCGAGACCCAGTACTTC